These 30 T cell receptor beta chains were sequenced from one sample in a study of blood T cell repertoires in COVID-19. Using immunoSEQ multiplex PCR, the repertoire was profiled, and TCRdb retains in-frame clones only, with some absent. The sample comprises under 130,000 clones, around 89% of which are singletons, and 3.5% rests with the top ten. Input material: peripheral blood. The receptors stem from a woman aged 60-75 years with acute or convalescent COVID-19.

In its sample, this clone was seen once. This sequence joins TRBV6-6 and TRBJ1-4; TRBD1 matches at 10 bases. The J segment lost 9 bases and the V segment lost 6 bases, leaving 10 bases of the junction unmatched. CDR1 is MNHNY, CDR2 SVGAGI, per germline (reference sequence). This CDR3 has 15 residues. As DNA, the CDR3 is TGTGCCAGCAGACAAACCGGGACAGGGGTGCAAAAACTGTTTTTT. This sequence encodes CASRQTGTGVQKLFF.

The chain recombines TRBV3-1 (or the pseudogene TRBV3-2) with TRBJ1-1; tentative D call: TRBD1 (6 bases). CDR1 and CDR2 from the germline V gene are LGHDT and YNNKEL (reference sequence). The CDR3 consists of 15 residues. Trimming pared 0 bases from V and 2 bases from J, leaving 10 bases between. In DNA, the CDR3 is TGTGCCAGCAGCCAAGAGGGGACATTCAACACTGAAGCTTTCTTT. Translated, it gives CASSQEGTFNTEAFF.

The gene calls are TRBV19 and TRBJ1-5, with TRBD1 matching over 9 bases. Germline V gives CDR1 LNHDA, CDR2 SQIVND (reference sequence). Trimming at V came to 6 bases and at J to 7 bases, leaving 10 bases not matched to a gene. This CDR3 region has 15 residues. The DNA for the CDR3 is TGTGCCAGTAGCGCTGGGACAGGGCAGGGGCAGCCCCAGCATTTT. Its translation: CASSAGTGQGQPQHF.

The J gene is TRBJ2-7, the V gene TRBV6-1; possibly TRBD2 for D (7 bases). The ends were cut back, 3 bases at V and 2 bases at J, with 23 bases in the middle. The germline V gene has CDR1 MNHNS and CDR2 SASEGT. The CDR3 covers 18 residues. The CDR3, as DNA: TGTGCCAGCAGTGACTTGCGGGGGCGGGAGAGAGGGGCCTACGAGCAGTACGTC. Its translation is CASSDLRGRERGAYEQYV.

This rearrangement joins TRBV2 to TRBJ1-1; no clear D. The CDR3 consists of 14 residues. From germline, CDR1 is SNHLY and CDR2 FYNNEI. Trimming cost V 0 bases and J 1 base, with 6 bases left between them. CDR3 amino acids: CASSEARGNTEAFF. The CDR3 DNA reads as TGTGCCAGCAGTGAAGCGCGGGGGAACACTGAAGCTTTCTTT.

This chain connects TRBV15 to TRBJ2-7; D possibly corresponds to TRBD1 (6 bases). The CDR3 extends over 13 amino acids. Germline V CDR1 and CDR2: LNHNV, YYDKDF (reference sequence). V was shortened by 8 bases and J by 7 bases, with 18 bases between the two germline ends. CDR3 in amino acids: CATSRLGAGEQYF. As DNA, the CDR3 is TGTGCCACCTCCCGACTGGGGGCTGGGGAGCAGTACTTC.

This chain connects TRBV6-5 to TRBJ1-3; 10 bases are shared with TRBD1. Per the germline V gene, CDR1 is MNHEY and CDR2 is SVGAGI. The CDR3 is 14 amino acids. After removal of 6 bases from V and 5 bases from J, the junction contained 4 bases not matched to a gene. CDR3 DNA sequence: TGTGCCAGCAGGGACAGGGGGAATCGAAACACCATATATTTT. As protein: CASRDRGNRNTIYF.

The chain combines TRBV28 with TRBJ1-5; 8 bases match TRBD1. V gave up 4 bases and J gave up 4 bases; unmatched junction bases: 9. The germline gives CDR1 MDHEN, CDR2 SYDVKM. The CDR3 spans 16 residues. The CDR3 loop reads CASSSWTGLGNQPQHF. The CDR3, as DNA: TGTGCCAGCAGTTCGTGGACAGGGCTCGGGAATCAGCCCCAGCATTTT.

Of note for this clone: Other DNA sequences from this sample encode an identical CDR3 as well. This chain uses TRBV6-6 with TRBJ1-2; 10 nucleotides match TRBD1. After removal of 6 bases from V and 5 bases from J, the junction contained 9 bases not matched to a gene. This CDR3 is built from 15 residues. The germline V gene has CDR1 MNHNY and CDR2 SVGAGI (reference sequence). The CDR3 DNA sequence: TGTGCCAGCAGCTATGGACAGGGGGGAGGATATGGCTACACCTTC. Its translation: CASSYGQGGGYGYTF.

The chain links TRBV7-6 to TRBJ1-1, with D possibly being TRBD1 (6 bases). The CDR3 runs to 13 residues. Germline V gene sequence: CDR1 SGHVS, CDR2 FNYEAQ. The V end was cut by 5 bases, the J end by 1 base, with 8 bases between. Here the CDR3 reads CASSVTGNTEAFF. The CDR3, as DNA: TGTGCCAGCAGCGTGACAGGGAACACTGAAGCTTTCTTT.

The chain links TRBV5-1 to TRBJ2-1; 8 nucleotides agree with TRBD2. J gave up 2 bases and V 0 bases, and 1 base lay outside the gene matches. Germline CDR1 and CDR2: SGHRS and YFSETQ. The CDR3 length is 15 residues. The CDR3 DNA sequence: TGCGCCAGCAGCTTGGGTAGCGGGACCTACAATGAGCAGTTCTTC. Protein sequence: CASSLGSGTYNEQFF.

This clone was observed a single time. V usage is TRBV29-1 and J usage is TRBJ2-1; 7 bases line up with TRBD2. The CDR3 has 15 residues. The J segment lost 4 bases and the V segment lost 5 bases, leaving 11 bases of the junction unmatched. CDR1 is SQVTM, CDR2 ANQGSEA, per germline. For the CDR3, the DNA is TGCAGCGTTAGACTAGCCCACGGGGGGTACAATGAGCAGTTCTTC. Translating it yields CSVRLAHGGYNEQFF.

The chain has TRBV19 and TRBJ1-3; possible D gene TRBD1, 5 bases. CDR1 is LNHDA and CDR2 is SQIVND in the germline V gene (reference sequence). CDR3 length: 15 amino acids. The V and J ends lost 4 bases and 9 bases respectively, with 19 bases between them. CDR3 loop: CASSTLLARGTTIYF. The CDR3 nucleotides are TGTGCCAGTAGTACCTTATTGGCTCGGGGGACCACCATATATTTT.

This chain joins TRBV19 and TRBJ1-1, with D perhaps matching TRBD1 (5 bases). The V gene's germline CDR1 is LNHDA and CDR2 SQIVND (reference sequence). Trimming took off 6 bases at V and 5 bases at J, with 16 bases between the two ends. CDR3 size: 14 residues. This CDR3 reads CASSSPGRGTEAFF. Written as DNA, the CDR3 is TGTGCCAGTAGCTCCCCCGGGAGGGGAACTGAAGCTTTCTTT. The full variable domain, completed using reference TRBV19 and TRBJ1-1, is DGGITQSPKYLFRKEGQNVTLSCEQNLNHDAMYWYRQDPGQGLRLIYYSQIVNDFQKGDIAEGYSVSREKKESFPLTVTSAQKNPTAFYLCASSSPGRGTEAFFGQGTRLTVV.

CDR3 loop: CASSQNPGQGNYGYTF. Here the CDR3 DNA reads TGTGCCAGCAGCCAAAATCCGGGACAGGGGAACTATGGCTACACCTTC. This chain joins TRBV4-2 and TRBJ1-2, with 10 bases fitting TRBD1. CDR3 length: 16 residues. Trimming removed 2 bases from V and 2 bases from J; junction bases left unmatched: 5. The germline CDR1 and CDR2 sequences are LGHNA and YNFKEQ.

The V gene is TRBV6-5, the J gene TRBJ1-5; perhaps TRBD1 as D (5 bases). The CDR3 spans 11 residues. The germline V gene has CDR1 MNHEY and CDR2 SVGAGI. Trimming removed 11 bases from V and 6 bases from J, with 11 bases in between. The CDR3 reads CASQGSQPQHF. The CDR3 nucleotides read TGTGCCTCCCAGGGCAGTCAGCCCCAGCATTTT.

For the CDR3, the DNA is TGTGCCAGCTCACCACCGTGGGCTAGCGGGGTCGCGAACACCGGGGAGCTGTTTTTT. This codes for CASSPPWASGVANTGELFF. This sequence joins TRBV18 and TRBJ2-2; TRBD2 matches at 9 bases. V lost 0 bases to trimming and J lost 0 bases; unmatched junction nucleotides: 8. Germline lookup yields CDR1 KGHSH and CDR2 LQKENI. The CDR3 is 19 residues long.

The chain carries TRBV24-1 and TRBJ1-2, with unresolved D. V was cut by 2 bases and J by 5 bases, with 11 bases left in between. Germline lookup yields CDR1 KGHDR and CDR2 SFDVKD. The CDR3 covers 14 residues. CDR3 amino acids: CATSDSGLIYGYTF. CDR3 nucleotides: TGTGCCACCAGTGATTCCGGACTGATTTATGGCTACACCTTC.

The chain recombines TRBV21-1 with TRBJ2-4; the table's D call TRBD1 went unverified against the DNA. TRBV21-1 is an annotated pseudogene. The CDR3 extends over 16 amino acids. The CDR3 sequence is CASSFKRGQGESIQYF. The CDR3 DNA reads as TGTGCCAGCAGCTTTAAGCGTGGACAGGGGGAGAGCATTCAGTACTTC.

V and J are TRBV6-1 and TRBJ1-6; TRBD1 aligns across 9 bases. V lost 3 bases and J lost 1; bases outside the gene matches: 7. CDR1 is MNHNS, CDR2 SASEGT, per germline. The CDR3 length is 18 residues. The CDR3, as DNA: TGTGCCAGCAGTGAGGACAGGGGCGGAGGGTCCTATAATTCACCCCTCCACTTT. It is translated as CASSEDRGGGSYNSPLHF.

The gene calls are TRBV15 and TRBJ1-5; TRBD1 matches at 7 bases. Trimming cost V 4 bases and J 5 bases; bases outside gene matches: 5. This CDR3 is 14 amino acids long. Per the germline V gene, CDR1 is LNHNV and CDR2 is YYDKDF (reference sequence). This CDR3 is CATSIDRVDQPQHF. The CDR3 nucleotides are TGTGCCACCAGCATCGACAGGGTAGATCAGCCCCAGCATTTT.

This clone was seen only once. The V call is TRBV7-3, the J call TRBJ2-5; TRBD2 matches at 10 bases. J gave up 2 bases and V 6 bases, and 6 bases lay outside the gene matches. The CDR3 spans 15 residues. Germline-derived CDR1 and CDR2 are SGHTA and FQGTGA. The CDR3 DNA follows: TGTGCCAGCAGGACCGGACTAGCGGTACAAGAGACCCAGTACTTC. As protein: CASRTGLAVQETQYF. Filled out from reference TRBV7-3 and TRBJ2-5, the complete variable domain reads GAGVSQTPSNKVTEKGKYVELRCDPISGHTALYWYRQSLGQGPEFLIYFQGTGAADDSGLPNDRFFAVRPEGSVSTLKIQRTERGDSAVYLCASRTGLAVQETQYFGPGTRLLVL.

This rearrangement joins TRBV9 to TRBJ1-4; D unclear. V was pared by 2 bases and J by 5 bases, with 10 bases between. This CDR3 is built from 14 residues. Germline V gene sequence: CDR1 SGDLS, CDR2 YYNGEE. The CDR3 is CASSVATANEKLFF. CDR3 nucleotide sequence: TGTGCCAGCAGCGTCGCCACCGCGAATGAAAAACTGTTTTTT.

The V and J genes are TRBV7-6 and TRBJ2-2, with TRBD2 as a possible D gene (6 bases). Germline V lookup: CDR1 SGHVS, CDR2 FNYEAQ. CDR3 length equals 12 residues. V was clipped by 1 base and J by 13 bases, with 10 bases between them. The CDR3 region is CASSLVQGGLFF. The CDR3, as DNA: TGTGCCAGCAGCTTAGTTCAGGGAGGGCTGTTTTTT.

V gene TRBV27 combines with J gene TRBJ1-2; unclear D gene. This CDR3 spans 15 amino acids. CDR1 and CDR2 (germline): MNHEY, SMNVEV (reference sequence). With 4 bases removed from V and 0 bases from J, the gap between germline ends came to 12 bases. CDR3 in amino acids: CASSSLVGANYGYTF. CDR3 coding DNA: TGTGCCAGCAGTTCCCTCGTCGGAGCTAACTATGGCTACACCTTC.

The chain uses TRBV5-1 and TRBJ2-3; D remains unclear. The germline CDR1 and CDR2 sequences are SGHRS and YFSETQ. The V end was cut by 0 bases, the J end by 2 bases, with 7 bases between. The CDR3 consists of 14 residues. CDR3 coding DNA: TGCGCCAGCAGCTTGGGGCGGCCCACAGATACGCAGTATTTT. Protein sequence: CASSLGRPTDTQYF.

By frequency in the sample, this clone is hyperexpanded. This rearrangement joins TRBV2 to TRBJ2-7, with D unclear. The CDR3 consists of 12 residues. Germline CDR1 is SNHLY and CDR2 is FYNNEI. The V end was cut by 5 bases, the J end by 7 bases, with 12 bases between. This chain's CDR3 is CASSLAIGEQYF. CDR3 in DNA: TGTGCCAGCAGTTTAGCTATTGGAGAGCAGTACTTC.

Turning to this clone: The sample carries other DNA sequences with the same CDR3. J is TRBJ1-2 and V is TRBV3-1 (or the pseudogene TRBV3-2); the D is unclear. The ends were cut back, 5 bases at V and 8 bases at J, with 9 bases in the middle. The CDR3 has 11 amino acids. Per the germline V gene, CDR1 is LGHDT and CDR2 is YNNKEL (reference sequence). CDR3 loop: CASSSRGGYTF. The CDR3 DNA sequence: TGTGCCAGCAGCTCTCGAGGAGGCTACACCTTC.

The chain is built from TRBV6-5 and TRBJ2-7; TRBD2 agrees at 8 bases. The CDR3 extends over 14 amino acids. Losses at the gene ends were 7 bases for V and 4 bases for J; bases not matched to a gene: 9. The V gene's germline CDR1 is MNHEY and CDR2 SVGAGI. The CDR3 is CASKTSGGSYEQYF. The CDR3 bases are TGTGCCAGCAAAACTAGCGGAGGGAGTTACGAGCAGTACTTC.

The chain combines TRBV28 with TRBJ2-3; TRBD2 matches 12 bases. Germline V gives CDR1 MDHEN, CDR2 SYDVKM. CDR3 length: 12 amino acids. The junction had 7 bases not matched to a gene; V was cut back by 8 bases and J by 13 bases. CDR3 in amino acids: CASARLAGVKYF. In DNA form, the CDR3 reads TGTGCCAGCGCCAGACTAGCGGGAGTTAAGTATTTT.